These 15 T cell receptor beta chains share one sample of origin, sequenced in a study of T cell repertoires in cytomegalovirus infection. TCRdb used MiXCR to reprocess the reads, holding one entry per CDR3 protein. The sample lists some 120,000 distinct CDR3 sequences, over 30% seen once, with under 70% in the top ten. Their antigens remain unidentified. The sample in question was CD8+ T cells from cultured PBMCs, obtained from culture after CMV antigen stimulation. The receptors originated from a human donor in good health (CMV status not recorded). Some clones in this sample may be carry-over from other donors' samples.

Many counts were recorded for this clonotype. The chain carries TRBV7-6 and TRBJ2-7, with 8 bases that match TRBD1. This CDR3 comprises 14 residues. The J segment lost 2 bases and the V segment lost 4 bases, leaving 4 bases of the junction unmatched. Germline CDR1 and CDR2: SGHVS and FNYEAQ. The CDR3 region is CASSYGQGTYEQYF. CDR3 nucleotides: TGTGCCAGCAGCTACGGACAGGGAACCTACGAGCAGTACTTC.

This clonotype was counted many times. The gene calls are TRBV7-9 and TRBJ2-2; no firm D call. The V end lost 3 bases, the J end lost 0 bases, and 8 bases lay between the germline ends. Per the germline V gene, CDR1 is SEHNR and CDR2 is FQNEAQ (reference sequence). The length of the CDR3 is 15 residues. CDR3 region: CASSFRRANTGELFF. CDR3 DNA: TGTGCCAGCAGCTTCCGAAGGGCGAACACCGGGGAGCTGTTTTTT.

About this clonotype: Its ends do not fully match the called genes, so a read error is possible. The CDR3 region is CASSHQQGALSTGELIF. CDR3 DNA sequence: TGTGCCAGCAGCCACCAACAGGGCGCACTTTCAACCGGGGAGCTGATTTTT. The chain links TRBV7-9 to TRBJ2-2; TRBD1 is a possible D gene (6 bases). The CDR3 consists of 17 residues. CDR1 is SEHNR, CDR2 FQNEAQ, per germline (reference sequence).

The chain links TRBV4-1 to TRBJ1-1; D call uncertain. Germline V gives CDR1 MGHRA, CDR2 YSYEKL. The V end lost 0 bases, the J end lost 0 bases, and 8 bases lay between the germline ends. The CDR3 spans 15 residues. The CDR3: CASSQDRWVNTEAFF. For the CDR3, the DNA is TGCGCCAGCAGCCAAGATCGGTGGGTGAACACTGAAGCTTTCTTT.

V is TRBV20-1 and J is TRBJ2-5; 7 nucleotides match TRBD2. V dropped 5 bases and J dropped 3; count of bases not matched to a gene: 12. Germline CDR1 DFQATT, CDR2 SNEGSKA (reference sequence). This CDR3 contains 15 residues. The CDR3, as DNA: TGCAGTGCTTACTTCTCGGGGAGGGAGGAAGAGACCCAGTACTTC. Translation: CSAYFSGREEETQYF.

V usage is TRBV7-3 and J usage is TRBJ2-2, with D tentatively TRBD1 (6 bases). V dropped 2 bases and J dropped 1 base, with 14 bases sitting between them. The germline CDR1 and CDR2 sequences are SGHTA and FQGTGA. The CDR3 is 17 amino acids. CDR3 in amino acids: CASSLFTTGMNTGELFF. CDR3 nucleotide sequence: TGTGCCAGCAGCTTATTCACCACAGGGATGAACACCGGGGAGCTGTTTTTT.

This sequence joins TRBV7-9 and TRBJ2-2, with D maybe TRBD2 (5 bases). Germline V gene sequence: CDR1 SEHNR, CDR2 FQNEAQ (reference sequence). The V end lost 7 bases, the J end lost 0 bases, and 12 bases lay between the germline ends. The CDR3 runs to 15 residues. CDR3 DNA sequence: TGTGCCAGCACAGGACTGAGAGCGAACACCGGGGAGCTGTTTTTT. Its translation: CASTGLRANTGELFF.

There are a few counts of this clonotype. The CDR3 protein is CASSIGLRDTQYF. The CDR3 DNA sequence: TGTGCCAGTAGTATTGGGCTCAGAGATACGCAGTATTTT. The V and J genes are TRBV19 and TRBJ2-3, with unresolved D. The CDR3 has 13 residues. CDR1 LNHDA and CDR2 SQIVND come from the germline V gene (reference sequence). Trimming took 3 bases from V and 5 from J, leaving 9 bases between them.

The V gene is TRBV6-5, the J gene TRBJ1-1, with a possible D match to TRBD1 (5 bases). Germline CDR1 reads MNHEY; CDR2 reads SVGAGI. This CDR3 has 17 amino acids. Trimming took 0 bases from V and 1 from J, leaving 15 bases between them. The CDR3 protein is CASSYSGGLAGNTEAFF. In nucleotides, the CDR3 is TGTGCCAGCAGTTACTCGGGGGGACTGGCGGGGAACACTGAAGCTTTCTTT.

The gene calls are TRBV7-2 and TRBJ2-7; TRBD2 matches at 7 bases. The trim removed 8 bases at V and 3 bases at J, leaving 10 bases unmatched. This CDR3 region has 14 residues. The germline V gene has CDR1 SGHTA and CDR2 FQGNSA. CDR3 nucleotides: TGTGCCAGCGGCCCGAGCGGGGACCTCTACGAGCAGTACTTC. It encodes CASGPSGDLYEQYF.

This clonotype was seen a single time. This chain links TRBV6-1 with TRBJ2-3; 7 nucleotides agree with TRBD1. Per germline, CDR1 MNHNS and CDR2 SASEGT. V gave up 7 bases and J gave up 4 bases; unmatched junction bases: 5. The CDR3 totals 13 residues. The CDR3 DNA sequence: TGTGCCAGCACCGACAGGGTCGCAGATACGCAGTATTTT. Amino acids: CASTDRVADTQYF.

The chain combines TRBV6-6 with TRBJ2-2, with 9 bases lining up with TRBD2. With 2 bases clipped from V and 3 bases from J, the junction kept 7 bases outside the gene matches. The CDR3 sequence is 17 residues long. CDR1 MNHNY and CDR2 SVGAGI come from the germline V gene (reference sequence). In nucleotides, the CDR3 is TGTGCCAGCAGTTACACCCCGGGACTAGCATACACCGGGGAGCTGTTTTTT. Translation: CASSYTPGLAYTGELFF.

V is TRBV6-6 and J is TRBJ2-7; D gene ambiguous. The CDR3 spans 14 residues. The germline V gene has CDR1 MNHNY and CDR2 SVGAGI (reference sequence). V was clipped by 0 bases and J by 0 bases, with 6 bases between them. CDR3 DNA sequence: TGTGCCAGCAGTTACTCTGGTAACTCCTACGAGCAGTACTTC. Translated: CASSYSGNSYEQYF.

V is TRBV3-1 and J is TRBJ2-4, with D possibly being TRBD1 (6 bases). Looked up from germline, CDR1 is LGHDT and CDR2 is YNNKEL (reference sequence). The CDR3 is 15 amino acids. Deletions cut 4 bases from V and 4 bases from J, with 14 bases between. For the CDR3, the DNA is TGTGCCAGCAGCCCTCGTCCAGGGACAAAAAACATTCAGTACTTC. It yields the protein CASSPRPGTKNIQYF.

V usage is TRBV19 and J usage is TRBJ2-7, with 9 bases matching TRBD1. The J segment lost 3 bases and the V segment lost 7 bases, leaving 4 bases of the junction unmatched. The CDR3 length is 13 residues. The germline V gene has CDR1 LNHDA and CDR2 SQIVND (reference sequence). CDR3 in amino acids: CASMAGQGYEQYF. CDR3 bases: TGTGCCAGTATGGCGGGACAGGGCTACGAGCAGTACTTC.